The rows below give T cell receptor beta chains drawn from one sample of a study of T cell responses to AZD1222 COVID-19 vaccine. Produced via immunoSEQ multiplex PCR; TCRdb's table is partial and in-frame only. Of tens of thousands of clones in the sample, around 84% were seen once. The input for sequencing was peripheral blood, taken on day 0 of AZD1222 vaccination. The source of these receptors is an adult in good health. CDR3s include the opening cysteine and the closing phenylalanine or tryptophan. The order of the fields is CDR3 length, clone size, D gene, J gene, V gene, CDR3 protein, CDR3 DNA. D genes are given only for firm matches. Rows give clone size only sometimes, using once, few, many, or a class for an expanded clone.

>14|-|-|TRBJ1-1|TRBV9
CASSVVGFGAEAFF
TGTGCCAGCAGCGTAGTAGGGTTTGGCGCTGAAGCTTTCTTT
>14|-|-|TRBJ2-3|TRBV5-1
CASSEMASTDTQYF
TGCGCCAGCAGCGAAATGGCCAGCACAGATACGCAGTATTTT
>16|-|TRBD1|TRBJ2-7|TRBV16
CASSQLLGQGSYEQYF
TGTGCCAGCAGCCAGCTCCTGGGACAGGGGTCCTACGAGCAGTACTTC
>14|-|TRBD2|TRBJ2-5|TRBV7-6
CASHSGGAQETQYF
TGTGCCAGCCATAGCGGGGGGGCCCAAGAGACCCAGTACTTC
>13|-|-|TRBJ2-1|TRBV7-9
CASRSAGTNEQFF
TGTGCCAGTCGGTCCGCCGGCACGAATGAGCAGTTCTTC
>14|-|TRBD2|TRBJ2-5|TRBV19
CASRPGLSQETQYF
TGTGCCAGTAGACCGGGACTATCACAAGAGACCCAGTACTTC
>14|-|TRBD2|TRBJ2-2|TRBV6-5
CAGGTSVNTGELFF
TGTGCCGGCGGAACTAGCGTTAACACCGGGGAGCTGTTTTTT
>13|-|-|TRBJ1-1|TRBV5-1
CASSSQGNTEAFF
TGCGCCAGCAGCTCGCAAGGGAACACTGAAGCTTTCTTT
>12|-|-|TRBJ1-6|TRBV2
CASLGNNSPLHF
TGTGCCAGCCTCGGAAATAATTCACCCCTCCACTTT
>13|once|-|TRBJ2-3|TRBV7-2
CASNFVPTDTQYF
TGTGCCAGCAACTTTGTACCCACAGATACGCAGTATTTT
>16|-|TRBD1|TRBJ1-1|TRBV5-8
CASSPSRTGGFTEAFF
TGTGCCAGCAGCCCTTCCCGTACAGGGGGCTTCACTGAAGCTTTCTTT
>15|-|TRBD1|TRBJ2-7|TRBV7-8
CASSPSRDRPLEQYF
TGTGCCAGCAGTCCTTCCCGGGACAGGCCTCTGGAGCAGTACTTC
>13|once|-|TRBJ1-1|TRBV28
CASRKKGGTEAFF
TGTGCCAGCAGGAAAAAGGGGGGAACTGAAGCTTTCTTT
>12|-|-|TRBJ1-1|TRBV2
CASRTANTEAFF
TGTGCCAGCAGGACAGCGAACACTGAAGCTTTCTTT
>15|-|-|TRBJ1-6|TRBV19
CASSHNRAGNSPLHF
TGTGCCAGTAGCCATAACAGGGCCGGTAATTCACCCCTCCACTTT
>13|-|-|TRBJ1-2|TRBV14
CASSQQDRYGYTF
TGTGCCAGCAGCCAACAAGACAGATATGGCTACACCTTC
>15|-|TRBD1|TRBJ1-5|TRBV7-9
CASSPGQASNQPQHF
TGTGCCAGCAGCCCGGGACAGGCTAGCAATCAGCCCCAGCATTTT
>15|-|-|TRBJ1-2|TRBV6-5
CASSYSIWGSYGYTF
TGTGCCAGCAGTTACTCGATTTGGGGAAGCTATGGCTACACCTTC
>17|-|TRBD1|TRBJ2-7|TRBV13
CASSLGRQGWGISEQYF
TGTGCCAGCAGCTTAGGCAGACAGGGGTGGGGGATTTCCGAGCAGTACTTC
>16|-|TRBD1|TRBJ1-2|TRBV4-1
CASRGGQGARVYGYTF
TGCGCCAGCAGAGGTGGACAGGGGGCGCGGGTCTATGGCTACACCTTC
>16|-|-|TRBJ1-3|TRBV15
CATSRDRGGSGNTIYF
TGTGCCACCAGCAGAGATCGAGGGGGCTCTGGAAACACCATATATTTT
>18|-|-|TRBJ2-1|TRBV23-1
CASSGAPTGPSPYNEQFF
TGCGCCAGCAGTGGGGCCCCGACAGGCCCATCCCCTTACAATGAGCAGTTCTTC
>14|-|-|TRBJ2-7|TRBV27
CASSFGAGEDEQYF
TGTGCCAGCAGTTTTGGCGCAGGGGAAGACGAGCAGTACTTC
>16|-|-|TRBJ1-5|TRBV28
CASSYPGGQSRQPQHF
TGTGCCAGCAGCTACCCAGGTGGACAATCGAGACAGCCCCAGCATTTT
>14|once|-|TRBJ2-7|TRBV3-1/TRBV3-2
CASSQGLVLYEQYF
TGTGCCAGCAGCCAAGGACTAGTGCTCTACGAGCAGTACTTC
>14|few|TRBD1|TRBJ2-6|TRBV2
CASSGQGLTNVLTF
TGTGCCAGCAGCGGACAGGGCCTGACCAACGTCCTGACTTTC
>12|once|-|TRBJ1-3|TRBV11-2
CASSFGGNTIYF
TGTGCCAGCAGCTTTGGGGGGAACACCATATATTTT
>15|-|-|TRBJ2-3|TRBV6-1
CASSEWGIGTDTQYF
TGTGCCAGCAGTGAATGGGGAATCGGCACAGATACGCAGTATTTT
>16|-|-|TRBJ1-1|TRBV5-1
CASSLAAGAGRTEAFF
TGCGCCAGCAGCTTGGCCGCGGGGGCAGGAAGGACTGAAGCTTTCTTT
>12|-|-|TRBJ1-2|TRBV25-1
CASRKADYGYTF
TGTGCCAGCAGGAAGGCGGACTATGGCTACACCTTC
>15|-|TRBD2|TRBJ2-5|TRBV5-1
CASSTTHRGGETQYF
TGCGCCAGCAGCACCACTCACCGGGGGGGAGAGACCCAGTACTTC
>16|-|TRBD1|TRBJ2-1|TRBV5-1
CASSSNRDSNYNEQFF
TGCGCCAGCAGCTCCAACCGGGACAGCAACTACAATGAGCAGTTCTTC
>13|-|-|TRBJ1-4|TRBV27
CASSPTGRWKLFF
TGTGCCAGCAGTCCTACAGGACGTTGGAAACTGTTTTTT
>14|-|-|TRBJ2-5|TRBV6-5
CASSATGSVKTQYF
TGTGCCAGCAGCGCCACGGGAAGCGTAAAGACCCAGTACTTC
>14|-|TRBD1|TRBJ2-3|TRBV28
CASSSGQGKDTQYF
TGTGCCAGCAGTTCCGGACAGGGAAAAGATACGCAGTATTTT
>16|once|-|TRBJ2-1|TRBV5-6
CASSFEGTWGLNEQFF
TGTGCCAGCAGCTTTGAAGGGACATGGGGCCTCAATGAGCAGTTCTTC
>16|-|-|TRBJ2-7|TRBV2
CASSASRTPPSYEQYF
TGTGCCAGCAGTGCCTCCAGGACCCCCCCATCCTACGAGCAGTACTTC
>14|once|TRBD1|TRBJ2-5|TRBV2
CASRAGTAQETQYF
TGTGCCAGCAGAGCCGGGACAGCACAAGAGACCCAGTACTTC
>15|-|-|TRBJ2-2|TRBV24-1
CATSTSLRNTGELFF
TGTGCCACCAGCACTAGTTTACGGAACACCGGGGAGCTGTTTTTT
>15|-|TRBD1|TRBJ1-4|TRBV7-2
CASSFVGQGREKLFF
TGTGCCAGCAGCTTTGTGGGACAGGGAAGAGAAAAACTGTTTTTT